Following are 30 T cell receptor beta chains from one sample sequenced in a study of beta chain features in type 1 diabetes. Sequenced material consisted of expressed TCRB transcripts (all of the isolated RNA was reverse transcribed). The method was immunoSEQ multiplex PCR; TCRdb's version includes in-frame clones alone and lacks a portion of them. The sample includes roughly 140,000 clones, 6% to 7.5% seen only once; the top ten take roughly 1.5%. The sequencing sample was made of central memory CD4+ T cells from blood. These receptors all stem from a young woman in good health.

The J gene is TRBJ1-2, the V gene TRBV25-1; D is undetermined. Germline V gene lookup returns CDR1 MGHDK and CDR2 SYGVNS. This CDR3 comprises 15 residues. Trimming shortened V by 6 bases and J by 2 bases, and 16 bases separated the two germline ends. CDR3: CASSHSGSANYGYTF. The CDR3 DNA reads as TGTGCCAGCAGCCACTCTGGGTCAGCGAACTATGGCTACACCTTC.

This clone was seen a handful of times. V gene TRBV7-2 combines with J gene TRBJ2-1; 8 bases match TRBD2. The CDR3 contains 14 residues. Germline values: CDR1 SGHTA, CDR2 FQGNSA. V trimming: 5 bases; J trimming: 8 bases; junction bases outside the gene matches: 8. In nucleotides, the CDR3 is TGTGCCAGCAGCGACACTAGCGGTTGGGATGAGCAGTTCTTC. As protein: CASSDTSGWDEQFF.

This clone appeared many times. V usage is TRBV2 and J usage is TRBJ1-2; D gene ambiguous. This CDR3 has 14 amino acids. Germline CDR1 reads SNHLY; CDR2 reads FYNNEI. The V end lost 4 bases, the J end lost 0 bases, and 9 bases lay between the germline ends. The CDR3 is CASSAGRANYGYTF. CDR3 bases: TGTGCCAGCAGTGCAGGCCGCGCTAACTATGGCTACACCTTC.

This clone was observed a few times. The chain joins TRBV5-6 to TRBJ2-3; TRBD2 matches at 9 bases. The CDR3 contains 17 residues. V was clipped by 3 bases and J by 1 base; unmatched bases: 9. CDR1 is SGHDT and CDR2 is YYEEEE in the germline V gene. CDR3 amino acids: CASSSYGAGGGTDTQYF. The CDR3 DNA is TGTGCCAGCAGCTCCTATGGCGCGGGAGGGGGCACAGATACGCAGTATTTT.

The V call is TRBV7-3, the J call TRBJ2-7; D gene unclear. Looked up from germline, CDR1 is SGHTA and CDR2 is FQGTGA. V was pared by 6 bases and J by 2 bases, with 5 bases between. CDR3 length: 11 amino acids. CDR3 sequence reads: CASRLTYEQYF. In nucleotides, the CDR3 is TGTGCCAGCAGGCTAACCTACGAGCAGTACTTC. Using reference TRBV7-3 and TRBJ2-7 for the parts outside the CDR3, the full variable domain is GAGVSQTPSNKVTEKGKYVELRCDPISGHTALYWYRQSLGQGPEFLIYFQGTGAADDSGLPNDRFFAVRPEGSVSTLKIQRTERGDSAVYLCASRLTYEQYFGPGTRLTVT.

This clone has only a few counts. The chain carries TRBV4-2 and TRBJ2-5, with D maybe TRBD2 (6 bases). This CDR3 has 13 amino acids. The V gene's germline CDR1 is LGHNA and CDR2 YNFKEQ. The V end was cut by 4 bases, the J end by 0 bases, with 6 bases between. This CDR3 reads CASSRDYQETQYF. The CDR3 DNA is TGTGCCAGCAGCCGGGACTACCAAGAGACCCAGTACTTC.

The chain uses TRBV19 and TRBJ1-4, with 8 positions matching TRBD1. V shed 4 bases, J shed 7 bases, and the junction held 11 bases outside the gene matches. Germline values: CDR1 LNHDA, CDR2 SQIVND (reference sequence). This CDR3 comprises 16 residues. The CDR3 reads CASSNQGQGSAEKLFF. CDR3 DNA: TGTGCCAGTAGTAACCAAGGACAGGGTTCGGCTGAAAAACTGTTTTTT.

There are a few counts of this clone. V is TRBV2 and J is TRBJ2-5, with 14 bases fitting TRBD2. The CDR3 has 16 residues. CDR1 SNHLY and CDR2 FYNNEI come from the germline V gene. Unmatched junction bases numbered 6, after V lost 4 bases and J lost 5 bases. In DNA form, the CDR3 reads TGTGCCAGCAGTGGGGGGACTAGCGGGAGCATGGAGACCCAGTACTTC. Residues: CASSGGTSGSMETQYF. Full variable domain (missing parts from reference TRBV2 and TRBJ2-5): EPEVTQTPSHQVTQMGQEVILRCVPISNHLYFYWYRQILGQKVEFLVSFYNNEISEKSEIFDDQFSVERPDGSNFTLKIRSTKLEDSAMYFCASSGGTSGSMETQYFGPGTRLLVL.

This clone has a handful of counts. The identical CDR3 is also encoded by other nucleotide sequences in the sample. The chain combines TRBV6-1 with TRBJ2-3, with TRBD1 matching 7 bases. CDR1 is MNHNS and CDR2 is SASEGT in the germline V gene. The length of the CDR3 is 14 residues. V lost 6 bases and J lost 0; bases outside the gene matches: 3. The chain's CDR3 is CASRDRTSTDTQYF. The CDR3 bases are TGTGCCAGCAGGGACAGGACTAGCACAGATACGCAGTATTTT.

The V and J genes are TRBV5-4 and TRBJ2-1, with 14 bases fitting TRBD2. CDR1 and CDR2 (germline): SGHNT, YYREEE (reference sequence). The J segment lost 6 bases and the V segment lost 4 bases, leaving 12 bases of the junction unmatched. The CDR3 covers 18 residues. CDR3 DNA sequence: TGTGCCAGCAGCCCGGGACTAGCGGGAGTCAATAGGATCAATGAGCAGTTCTTC. This sequence encodes CASSPGLAGVNRINEQFF. Full variable domain (rest looked up from reference TRBV5-4 and TRBJ2-1): ETGVTQSPTHLIKTRGQQVTLRCSSQSGHNTVSWYQQALGQGPQFIFQYYREEENGRGNFPPRFSGLQFPNYSSELNVNALELDDSALYLCASSPGLAGVNRINEQFFGPGTRLTVL.

This clone has a handful of counts. The V and J genes are TRBV30 and TRBJ2-4; 12 bases fit TRBD2. The CDR3 contains 16 residues. Per the germline V gene, CDR1 is GTSNPN and CDR2 is SVGIG (reference sequence). The V segment lost 1 base and the J segment 6 bases; nucleotides outside the gene matches: 7. The CDR3: CAWSGRTSGAGNIQYF. CDR3 DNA: TGTGCCTGGAGTGGGCGGACTAGCGGGGCGGGAAACATTCAGTACTTC.

This clone was detected a few times. The V call is TRBV4-3, the J call TRBJ1-2; 8 bases are shared with TRBD1. The CDR3 has 17 amino acids. J gave up 14 bases and V 0 bases, and 20 bases lay outside the gene matches. Germline loops: CDR1 LGHNA, CDR2 YSLEER. CDR3 nucleotide sequence: TGCGCCAGCAGCCAAGACTCCCCAGGGGGCGACCGGAGTAAGTTGACCTTC. This sequence encodes CASSQDSPGGDRSKLTF.

This clone was seen only a few times. The chain uses TRBV9 and TRBJ2-3; D unclear. This CDR3 contains 15 residues. Trimming removed 0 bases at V and 2 bases at J, with 10 bases between. The germline V gene has CDR1 SGDLS and CDR2 YYNGEE. The CDR3 loop is CASSVAPRVTDTQYF. Here the CDR3 DNA reads TGTGCCAGCAGCGTAGCCCCCCGAGTCACAGATACGCAGTATTTT. The whole variable domain, remainder taken from reference TRBV9 and TRBJ2-3, is DSGVTQTPKHLITATGQRVTLRCSPRSGDLSVYWYQQSLDQGLQFLIQYYNGEERAKGNILERFSAQQFPDLHSELNLSSLELGDSALYFCASSVAPRVTDTQYFGPGTRLTVL.

The V call is TRBV4-3, the J call TRBJ2-3; TRBD2 matches at 8 bases. CDR3 length: 15 amino acids. J was trimmed by 7 bases and V by 1 base; bases with no gene match: 7. Germline CDR1 LGHNA, CDR2 YSLEER. The CDR3: CASSQASGSGNTQYF. DNA of the CDR3: TGCGCCAGCAGCCAAGCAAGCGGGAGTGGGAATACGCAGTATTTT.

This clone was recorded many times. V gene TRBV25-1 combines with J gene TRBJ2-3, with TRBD1 as a possible D gene (6 bases). The CDR3 spans 14 residues. The V gene's germline CDR1 is MGHDK and CDR2 SYGVNS. V lost 4 bases to trimming and J lost 5 bases, with 13 bases between them. The CDR3 coding sequence is TGTGCCAGCAGTGCGGACAGCTTGATAGATACGCAGTATTTT. Protein sequence: CASSADSLIDTQYF. Together with reference TRBV25-1 and TRBJ2-3, the CDR3 gives the full variable domain: EADIYQTPRYLVIGTGKKITLECSQTMGHDKMYWYQQDPGMELHLIHYSYGVNSTEKGDLSSESTVSRIRTEHFPLTLESARPSHTSQYLCASSADSLIDTQYFGPGTRLTVL.

This clone was picked up a small number of times. The chain is built from TRBV6-5 and TRBJ2-7; D remains ambiguous. The V end was cut by 0 bases, the J end by 2 bases, with 11 bases between. Germline CDR1 and CDR2: MNHEY and SVGAGI. The CDR3 loop spans 15 amino acids. In nucleotides, the CDR3 is TGTGCCAGCAGTTACTCGACGACATCACCCTACGAGCAGTACTTC. It is translated as CASSYSTTSPYEQYF.

The chain links TRBV28 to TRBJ2-1, with 10 bases fitting TRBD2. Trimming at V came to 2 bases and at J to 6 bases, leaving 4 bases not matched to a gene. The CDR3 totals 15 residues. Germline V gene sequence: CDR1 MDHEN, CDR2 SYDVKM. The CDR3 region has the DNA TGTGCCAGCAGTTTACCGGGACTAGCGATCAATGAGCAGTTCTTC. This encodes CASSLPGLAINEQFF.

In its sample, this clone was seen a few times. The CDR3 loop is CASSLWDRVSYEQYF. The CDR3 DNA follows: TGTGCCAGCAGCTTATGGGACAGGGTTTCCTACGAGCAGTACTTC. The rearrangement links TRBV5-6 to TRBJ2-7, with 9 bases that match TRBD1. Germline CDR1 is SGHDT and CDR2 is YYEEEE. The CDR3 length is 15 residues. V lost 2 bases and J lost 1; bases outside the gene matches: 4.

This clone was counted a few times. The J gene is TRBJ2-1, the V gene TRBV7-2; 12 bases match TRBD1. This CDR3 is 16 amino acids long. The trim removed 5 bases at V and 7 bases at J, leaving 9 bases unmatched. Germline assignment: CDR1 SGHTA and CDR2 FQGNSA. The CDR3 sequence: CASSPRDRGHLNEQFF. CDR3 nucleotide sequence: TGTGCCAGCAGCCCCCGGGACAGGGGGCACCTTAATGAGCAGTTCTTC.

This clone appeared a few times. The chain joins TRBV6-6 to TRBJ1-2; 7 bases fit TRBD1. Trimming at V came to 5 bases and at J to 4 bases, leaving 13 bases not matched to a gene. The germline gives CDR1 MNHNY, CDR2 SVGAGI (reference sequence). CDR3 length: 16 amino acids. The CDR3 nucleotides are TGTGCCAGCAGTACCCAGGGGGGACCAAATTCCTATGGCTACACCTTC. Translating it yields CASSTQGGPNSYGYTF.

The J gene is TRBJ1-2, the V gene TRBV7-9; 7 bases line up with TRBD1. V was clipped by 5 bases and J by 6 bases; unmatched bases: 9. This CDR3 contains 14 residues. Looked up from germline, CDR1 is SEHNR and CDR2 is FQNEAQ (reference sequence). The CDR3 DNA is TGTGCCAGCAGCAATGGACAGGTTGGCGATGGCTACACCTTC. Residues: CASSNGQVGDGYTF.

The rearrangement uses TRBV10-3 and TRBJ2-5; D is possibly TRBD1 (5 bases). Trimming removed 3 bases at V and 2 bases at J, with 10 bases between. The CDR3 extends over 14 amino acids. The germline V gene has CDR1 ENHRY and CDR2 SYGVKD. The CDR3 region has the DNA TGTGCCATCAGTGAACAACAGGCTCAAGAGACCCAGTACTTC. Protein product: CAISEQQAQETQYF.

This clone occurred many times. This chain joins TRBV28 and TRBJ2-6, with TRBD1 as a possible D gene (6 bases). This CDR3 region has 15 residues. Trimming cost V 6 bases and J 2 bases, with 11 bases left between them. The V gene's germline CDR1 is MDHEN and CDR2 SYDVKM. For the CDR3, the DNA is TGTGCCAGCAGCCAACAGGGAACTGGGGCCAACGTCCTGACTTTC. Its translation: CASSQQGTGANVLTF.

The CDR3, as DNA: TGTGCCAGCAGCCGCCTGACTAGCGGGAGGAACGAGCAGTACTTC. Residues: CASSRLTSGRNEQYF. This chain links TRBV7-9 with TRBJ2-7, with 13 nucleotides matching TRBD2. CDR3 length: 15 amino acids. Losses at the gene ends were 5 bases for V and 5 bases for J; bases not matched to a gene: 6. CDR1 and CDR2 (germline): SEHNR, FQNEAQ (reference sequence).

The chain has TRBV2 and TRBJ1-5, with TRBD1 matching 9 bases. Losses at the gene ends were 6 bases for V and 6 bases for J; bases not matched to a gene: 6. The CDR3 sequence is 14 residues long. Germline V lookup: CDR1 SNHLY, CDR2 FYNNEI. The CDR3 region has the DNA TGTGCCAGCAGACGACAGGGGGTCGGTCAGCCCCAGCATTTT. Its protein product is CASRRQGVGQPQHF. The complete variable domain, with remaining parts taken from reference TRBV2 and TRBJ1-5, reads EPEVTQTPSHQVTQMGQEVILRCVPISNHLYFYWYRQILGQKVEFLVSFYNNEISEKSEIFDDQFSVERPDGSNFTLKIRSTKLEDSAMYFCASRRQGVGQPQHFGDGTRLSIL.

This clone came up a few times. The junction shows a germline mismatch at one end, possibly a read error. The chain joins TRBV7-7 to TRBJ2-5; tentatively, D is TRBD2 (5 bases). The CDR3 loop spans 15 amino acids. Germline V CDR1 and CDR2: SSHAT, FNYEAQ (reference sequence). The CDR3 nucleotides are TGTGCTAGCAGCTTAGCGTTCGCGCCGGTAGAGACCCAGTACTTC. Translating it yields CASSLAFAPVETQYF.

The V call is TRBV7-9, the J call TRBJ1-1; D ambiguous. Trimming cost V 5 bases and J 6 bases, with 13 bases left between them. The germline CDR1 and CDR2 sequences are SEHNR and FQNEAQ (reference sequence). This CDR3 is 13 amino acids long. CDR3: CASSGRVPAEAFF. The CDR3 DNA reads TGTGCCAGCAGCGGGAGGGTCCCTGCTGAAGCTTTCTTT. The full variable domain, its missing parts supplied by reference TRBV7-9 and TRBJ1-1, is DTGVSQNPRHKITKRGQNVTFRCDPISEHNRLYWYRQTLGQGPEFLTYFQNEAQLEKSRLLSDRFSAERPKGSFSTLEIQRTEQGDSAMYLCASSGRVPAEAFFGQGTRLTVV.

The chain recombines TRBV29-1 with TRBJ2-1; a weak D match, TRBD2 (5 bases). Trimming cost V 2 bases and J 0 bases, with 14 bases left between them. CDR3 length: 16 amino acids. Germline V CDR1 and CDR2: SQVTM, ANQGSEA. The CDR3 spells CSVEHGLPLSYNEQFF. The CDR3 bases are TGCAGCGTTGAACACGGACTCCCTCTCTCCTACAATGAGCAGTTCTTC.

This clone has a handful of counts. This rearrangement joins TRBV9 to TRBJ2-3; D is uncertain. CDR1 SGDLS and CDR2 YYNGEE come from the germline V gene. The V gene lost 3 bases and the J gene lost 4 bases, with 15 bases spanning the gap. The CDR3 has 15 amino acids. The CDR3 DNA is TGTGCCAGCAGCGGAGCGTCCAACCCCGCAGATACGCAGTATTTT. Residues: CASSGASNPADTQYF. The full variable domain, in which reference TRBV9 and TRBJ2-3 provide the parts outside the CDR3, is DSGVTQTPKHLITATGQRVTLRCSPRSGDLSVYWYQQSLDQGLQFLIQYYNGEERAKGNILERFSAQQFPDLHSELNLSSLELGDSALYFCASSGASNPADTQYFGPGTRLTVL.

The sample holds a few counts of this clone. J is TRBJ2-4 and V is TRBV5-1, with 13 positions matching TRBD2. V shed 3 bases and J 5 bases; nucleotides not matched to a gene: 8. The CDR3 has 17 residues. Germline loops: CDR1 SGHRS, CDR2 YFSETQ. The DNA of the CDR3 is TGCGCCAGCAGCTGGACTAGCGGGAGTCCCAACGAAAACATTCAGTACTTC. As protein: CASSWTSGSPNENIQYF.